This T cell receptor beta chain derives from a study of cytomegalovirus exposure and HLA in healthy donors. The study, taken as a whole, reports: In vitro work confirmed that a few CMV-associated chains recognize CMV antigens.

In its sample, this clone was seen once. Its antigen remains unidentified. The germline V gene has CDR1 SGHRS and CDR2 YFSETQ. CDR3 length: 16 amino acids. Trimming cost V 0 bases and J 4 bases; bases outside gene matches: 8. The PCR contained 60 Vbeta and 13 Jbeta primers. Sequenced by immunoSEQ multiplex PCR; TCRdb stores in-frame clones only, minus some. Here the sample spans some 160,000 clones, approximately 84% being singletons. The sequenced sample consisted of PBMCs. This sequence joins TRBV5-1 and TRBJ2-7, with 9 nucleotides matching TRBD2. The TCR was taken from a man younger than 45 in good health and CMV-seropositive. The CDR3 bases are TGCGCCAGCAGCTTGGCTGGGCGGGAGGGAAGTTACGAGCAGTACTTC. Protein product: CASSLAGREGSYEQYF.